Below, 18 T cell receptor beta chains from the same sample are listed, as sequenced in a study of shared clonotypes between healthy human individuals. TCRdb's copy holds only in-frame clones and misses some; the assay was immunoSEQ multiplex PCR. The sample has some 240,000 clones, approximately 65% seen once; the top ten hold around 10%. Sequenced input: memory CD4+ T cells sorted from blood. The subset was: CD45RA-negative fraction. These receptors were taken from a man in his thirties or forties in good health.

CDR3 DNA: TGTGCCAGCTCCCAAGCGGGAGGCCGTAGCTCCTACAATGAGCAGTTCTTC. Its translation: CASSQAGGRSSYNEQFF. The genes are TRBV18 and TRBJ2-1, with 9 bases matching TRBD2. V gave up 6 bases and J gave up 0 bases; unmatched junction bases: 9. Germline CDR1 is KGHSH and CDR2 is LQKENI. The CDR3 extends over 17 amino acids.

This chain uses TRBV5-1 with TRBJ1-1, with D hard to call. Germline V lookup: CDR1 SGHRS, CDR2 YFSETQ. Trimming took off 0 bases at V and 2 bases at J, with 5 bases between the two ends. The CDR3 is 13 residues long. For the CDR3, the DNA is TGCGCCAGCAGCTTGGAACTTAACACTGAAGCTTTCTTT. It translates to CASSLELNTEAFF.

The chain uses TRBV20-1 and TRBJ2-1; no reliable D call. V lost 3 bases and J 13 bases, leaving 10 bases between the germline ends. Germline V lookup: CDR1 DFQATT, CDR2 SNEGSKA (reference sequence). CDR3 length: 10 amino acids. CDR3 sequence: CSASLGIQFF. The DNA for the CDR3 is TGCAGTGCTAGTTTGGGAATACAGTTCTTC.

Only a few counts were recorded for this clone. The chain has TRBV11-2 and TRBJ2-1; 12 bases are shared with TRBD2. Germline CDR1 and CDR2: SGHAT and FQNNGV. J was trimmed by 8 bases and V by 5 bases; bases with no gene match: 7. This CDR3 contains 15 residues. CDR3 in amino acids: CASSKTSGSFDEQFF. CDR3 nucleotide sequence: TGTGCCAGCAGCAAGACTAGCGGGAGTTTCGATGAGCAGTTCTTC.

This rearrangement joins TRBV28 to TRBJ1-2; 8 bases are shared with TRBD1. Losses at the gene ends were 6 bases for V and 4 bases for J; bases not matched to a gene: 7. The CDR3 totals 14 residues. CDR1 MDHEN and CDR2 SYDVKM come from the germline V gene. CDR3 sequence (DNA): TGTGCCAGCAGAGTGCAGGGGGCCACCTATGGCTACACCTTC. Its protein is CASRVQGATYGYTF.

The CDR3 sequence is CASFKGESTDTQYF. The CDR3 region has the DNA TGTGCCAGCTTCAAGGGGGAGAGCACAGATACGCAGTATTTT. The J gene is TRBJ2-3, the V gene TRBV6-1; TRBD1 might be the D (6 bases). This CDR3 comprises 14 residues. V lost 8 bases to trimming and J lost 0 bases, with 12 bases between them. The germline CDR1 and CDR2 sequences are MNHNS and SASEGT.

The chain couples TRBV7-8 to TRBJ2-7; 10 bases are shared with TRBD2. The germline V gene has CDR1 SGHVS and CDR2 FQNEAQ. Trimming at V came to 2 bases and at J to 3 bases, leaving 4 bases not matched to a gene. The CDR3 runs to 15 residues. This CDR3 reads CASSLSPSGSYEQYF. In DNA form, the CDR3 reads TGTGCCAGCAGCTTATCGCCTAGCGGGAGCTACGAGCAGTACTTC.

This chain connects TRBV28 to TRBJ2-1, with D maybe TRBD2 (7 bases). Trimming shortened V by 7 bases and J by 7 bases, and 20 bases separated the two germline ends. Germline-derived CDR1 and CDR2 are MDHEN and SYDVKM. This CDR3 contains 15 residues. CDR3 sequence reads: CASTSGGGGGNEQFF. In DNA, the CDR3 is TGTGCCAGCACCTCTGGGGGGGGCGGAGGGAATGAGCAGTTCTTC.

This chain uses TRBV10-3 with TRBJ1-2; maybe TRBD1 (6 bases). This CDR3 comprises 14 residues. Trimming removed 8 bases from V and 6 bases from J, with 19 bases in between. Germline CDR1 is ENHRY and CDR2 is SYGVKD. In DNA, the CDR3 is TGTGCCATCCGGGAAACAGGGAACGATGATGGCTACACCTTC. Translating it yields CAIRETGNDDGYTF.

The CDR3 DNA reads as TGTGCCAGCAGCCCGCACAGGGCTGTGGCCAAAAACATTCAGTACTTC. It specifies CASSPHRAVAKNIQYF. The V gene is TRBV14, the J gene TRBJ2-4, with D possibly being TRBD1 (6 bases). Germline loops: CDR1 SGHDN, CDR2 FVKESK. CDR3 length: 16 amino acids. Deletions cut 4 bases from V and 1 base from J, with 14 bases between.

About this clone itself: A single base separates this from a much larger clone, so it may be a read error. This chain links TRBV7-9 with TRBJ2-2, with D unclear. V lost 8 bases and J 1 base, leaving 2 bases between the germline ends. The CDR3 is 11 residues long. Germline CDR1 and CDR2: SEHNR and FQNEAQ (reference sequence). The CDR3 nucleotides are TGTGCCAGCGGGAACACCGGGGAGCTGTTTTTT. Translated: CASGNTGELFF.

This clone was detected only once. The rearrangement joins TRBV7-2 to TRBJ2-6; tentative D call: TRBD1 (6 bases). CDR1 and CDR2 (germline): SGHTA, FQGNSA. Trimming cost V 0 bases and J 1 base, with 10 bases left between them. The CDR3 contains 17 residues. The CDR3 DNA reads TGTGCCAGCAGCTTAGCCAGGGGAGAGTCTGGGGCCAACGTCCTGACTTTC. It specifies CASSLARGESGANVLTF.

The CDR3 nucleotides read TGTGCCAGCAGGGGGACTAGCGGGAATGAGCAGTTCTTC. Amino acids: CASRGTSGNEQFF. The chain joins TRBV6-5 to TRBJ2-1; TRBD2 matches at 12 bases. The V segment lost 6 bases and the J segment 7 bases; nucleotides outside the gene matches: 1. CDR1 and CDR2 (germline): MNHEY, SVGAGI. This CDR3 has 13 residues.

In this sample, this clone turned up many times. This chain joins TRBV18 and TRBJ2-1; TRBD2 agrees at 7 bases. V shed 3 bases and J 13 bases; nucleotides not matched to a gene: 6. Germline CDR1 is KGHSH and CDR2 is LQKENI. This CDR3 has 12 amino acids. DNA for the CDR3: TGTGCCAGCTCACCTTCGAGCGGGATTCAGTTCTTC. This translates into CASSPSSGIQFF.

The V and J genes are TRBV2 and TRBJ1-2; 7 bases align to TRBD1. Germline CDR1 reads SNHLY; CDR2 reads FYNNEI. The V segment lost 4 bases and the J segment 5 bases; nucleotides outside the gene matches: 7. This CDR3 spans 14 amino acids. The CDR3 DNA reads as TGTGCCAGCAGTGCTAGGCAGGGGGTATATGGCTACACCTTC. Translating it yields CASSARQGVYGYTF.

This chain links TRBV7-2 with TRBJ2-3; D remains unclear. Germline V gene data show CDR1 as SGHTA and CDR2 as FQGNSA. The CDR3 spans 13 residues. Trimming left V 5 bases short and J 6 bases short, with 12 bases between. The CDR3 spells CASSPPTVDTQYF. CDR3 bases: TGTGCCAGCAGCCCCCCTACCGTGGATACGCAGTATTTT.

V gene TRBV9 combines with J gene TRBJ2-7; TRBD2 is a possible D gene (5 bases). Germline V gives CDR1 SGDLS, CDR2 YYNGEE. V lost 3 bases and J 0 bases, leaving 10 bases between the germline ends. The CDR3 sequence is 14 residues long. The CDR3 protein is CASSESGSSYEQYF. The CDR3 DNA is TGTGCCAGCAGCGAGAGCGGAAGCTCCTACGAGCAGTACTTC.

The count of this clone is one. The rearrangement uses TRBV29-1 and TRBJ2-1; 9 positions match TRBD2. Germline V gives CDR1 SQVTM, CDR2 ANQGSEA. This CDR3 has 16 amino acids. V lost 6 bases to trimming and J lost 7 bases; unmatched junction nucleotides: 16. The CDR3 protein is CSVKFYGTSSVNEQFF. The CDR3, as DNA: TGCAGCGTAAAGTTCTACGGGACTAGCTCGGTGAATGAGCAGTTCTTC.